The 9 T cell receptor beta chains listed next were all sequenced from one sample in a study of CD8+CD57+ T cells in acquired aplastic anemia. All patients picked for sequencing had shown, by flow cytometry, an expansion of CD8+CD57+ cells. It was genomic DNA that served as the template for profiling TCR beta VDJ and CDR3. In TCRdb, the reads were re-called with MiXCR into one record per CDR3 protein. The sample yields about 160,000 distinct CDR3 sequences, about 64% seen once. The sequencing input was sorted CD4+, CD8+, or CD8+CD57+ T cells (not recorded which) from PBMCs. The origin of the receptors is a human donor with aplastic anemia.

This chain joins TRBV2 and TRBJ2-7, with 8 bases matching TRBD2. This CDR3 region has 14 residues. The J segment lost 2 bases and the V segment lost 4 bases, leaving 4 bases of the junction unmatched. CDR1 and CDR2 from the germline V gene are SNHLY and FYNNEI. This chain's CDR3 is CASSVSGMTYEQYF. The DNA for the CDR3 is TGTGCCAGCAGTGTTAGCGGGATGACCTACGAGCAGTACTTC.

The chain recombines TRBV7-2 with TRBJ2-3; TRBD2 agrees at 8 bases. Looked up from germline, CDR1 is SGHTA and CDR2 is FQGNSA. The CDR3 is made up of 16 amino acids. The trim removed 4 bases at V and 0 bases at J, leaving 6 bases unmatched. The CDR3 here is CASSSIAGTSTDTQYF. The DNA for the CDR3 is TGTGCCAGCAGCTCGATAGCGGGGACGAGCACAGATACGCAGTATTTT.

The chain recombines TRBV10-3 with TRBJ2-7; possibly TRBD2 for D (5 bases). V shed 11 bases and J shed 0 bases, with 14 bases lying between them. Germline V gene sequence: CDR1 ENHRY, CDR2 SYGVKD. The CDR3 has 13 amino acids. The CDR3 loop reads CACVPDSSYEQYF. As DNA, the CDR3 is TGTGCCTGCGTGCCGGACTCCTCCTACGAGCAGTACTTC.

This chain links TRBV10-2 with TRBJ1-1; D unclear. The CDR3 covers 11 residues. The V and J ends lost 4 bases and 6 bases respectively, with 6 bases between them. CDR1 and CDR2 from the germline V gene are WSHSY and SAAADI. For the CDR3, the DNA is TGCGCCAGCAGTGGAACTCCTGAAGCTTTCTTT. Its protein product is CASSGTPEAFF.

The V call is TRBV10-3, the J call TRBJ1-2; D perhaps matches TRBD1 (6 bases). V gave up 10 bases and J gave up 7 bases, with 16 bases separating them. CDR3 size: 12 residues. Germline lookup yields CDR1 ENHRY and CDR2 SYGVKD. The DNA for the CDR3 is TGTGCCAGTGTTAACAGGGATCGTGGCTACACCTTC. Translated: CASVNRDRGYTF.

The chain employs TRBV10-2 and TRBJ2-3, with no clear D. V dropped 7 bases and J dropped 2 bases, with 13 bases sitting between them. Germline values: CDR1 WSHSY, CDR2 SAAADI. The CDR3 consists of 14 residues. The CDR3 nucleotides read TGCGCCAGCAAAAACCTAGGGCCCACAGATACGCAGTATTTT. This sequence encodes CASKNLGPTDTQYF.

This clonotype appeared once. This sequence joins TRBV19 and TRBJ2-7, with D perhaps TRBD1 (6 bases). The germline gives CDR1 LNHDA, CDR2 SQIVND (reference sequence). CDR3 length: 14 amino acids. The V end lost 5 bases, the J end lost 6 bases, and 17 bases lay between the germline ends. CDR3 region: CASSYWQGSGEQYF. DNA of the CDR3: TGTGCCAGTAGTTATTGGCAGGGGTCGGGCGAGCAGTACTTC.

This sequence joins TRBV10-3 and TRBJ2-7; TRBD1 might be the D (7 bases). In germline, CDR1 is ENHRY, CDR2 SYGVKD. The CDR3 has 13 residues. Trimming pared 7 bases from V and 3 bases from J, leaving 13 bases between. The CDR3 nucleotides read TGTGCCATCAATGGCGGGACAGACTACGAGCAGTACTTC. Amino acid sequence: CAINGGTDYEQYF.

This rearrangement joins TRBV7-8 to TRBJ2-1; D uncertain. Looked up from germline, CDR1 is SGHVS and CDR2 is FQNEAQ. The CDR3 runs to 13 residues. V was clipped by 8 bases and J by 7 bases, with 15 bases between them. The CDR3 DNA follows: TGTGCCAGCGAACGGCTGGCTGGGAATGAGCAGTTCTTC. Its translation: CASERLAGNEQFF.